This TCR beta chain comes out of a study of T cell repertoires in cytomegalovirus infection. Per germline, CDR1 MNHEY and CDR2 SVGEGT. The CDR3 is made up of 14 amino acids. V lost 6 bases and J lost 8, with 18 bases in between. TCRdb re-called the reads with MiXCR, one entry per CDR3 protein. The repertoire includes around 350,000 distinct CDR3 sequences, 15% to 20% of them detected once, and approximately 10% sits in the top ten. This clonotype occurred a few times. The chain couples TRBV6-2 or TRBV6-3 to TRBJ2-3; a possible D gene is TRBD1 (6 bases). This sequence originates from a human donor in good health (CMV status not recorded). Some clones in this sample may be carry-over from other donors' samples. The sequenced material came from PBMCs. The CDR3 loop is CASRTTLGASTQYF. DNA of the CDR3: TGTGCCAGCAGGACCACCCTGGGGGCGAGTACGCAGTATTTT.